One and the same sample provided the 7 T cell receptor beta chains below, sequenced in a study of CD8 T cells in ankylosing spondylitis. Using its own MiXCR run on the 5' RACE reads, TCRdb lists one record per CDR3 protein. This table has more than 60,000 distinct CDR3 sequences, roughly 6.1% appearing once. Sequenced material: synovial fluid, either unsorted or a sorted T cell fraction (not recorded which). These receptors all come from a male donor with ankylosing spondylitis.

This clonotype was observed many times. CDR3 sequence: CASSLWDNSPLHF. DNA for the CDR3: TGTGCCAGCAGTTTATGGGATAATTCACCCCTCCACTTT. The chain uses TRBV12-3 or TRBV12-4 and TRBJ1-6; D gene uncertain. There are 13 residues in the CDR3. Deletions cut 2 bases from V and 5 bases from J, with 4 bases between.

This clonotype showed up many times. The chain links TRBV28 to TRBJ2-5; no firm D call. V lost 7 bases to trimming and J lost 0 bases, with 6 bases between them. This CDR3 region has 12 residues. Germline assignment: CDR1 MDHEN and CDR2 SYDVKM. The CDR3 DNA is TGTGCCAGCACCCTTAACCAAGAGACCCAGTACTTC. Translation: CASTLNQETQYF.

The genes are TRBV7-9 and TRBJ2-5; D possibly corresponds to TRBD1 (6 bases). V lost 3 bases and J 4 bases, leaving 15 bases between the germline ends. The CDR3 length is 15 residues. Germline V CDR1 and CDR2: SEHNR, FQNEAQ (reference sequence). The CDR3 region is CASSFMDSPRETQYF. In DNA form, the CDR3 reads TGTGCCAGCAGCTTCATGGACAGCCCTCGAGAGACCCAGTACTTC. The full variable domain, with the rest looked up from reference TRBV7-9 and TRBJ2-5, is DTGVSQNPRHKITKRGQNVTFRCDPISEHNRLYWYRQTLGQGPEFLTYFQNEAQLEKSRLLSDRFSAERPKGSFSTLEIQRTEQGDSAMYLCASSFMDSPRETQYFGPGTRLLVL.

This clonotype was found many times. V and J are TRBV6-2 or TRBV6-3 and TRBJ1-2; D is uncertain. Germline V gene sequence: CDR1 MNHEY, CDR2 SVGEGT. The CDR3 is 15 residues long. Between the trimmed V and J ends, which lost 6 bases and 4 bases, there was a span of 18 bases. CDR3 bases: TGTGCCAGCAGCTTCAGTGACTATAGCGGCTATGGCTACACCTTC. It yields the protein CASSFSDYSGYGYTF.

Many counts were recorded for this clonotype. This sequence joins TRBV20-1 and TRBJ2-3, with 14 bases that match TRBD2. With 0 bases clipped from V and 8 bases from J, the junction kept 10 bases outside the gene matches. The germline CDR1 and CDR2 sequences are DFQATT and SNEGSKA (reference sequence). The length of the CDR3 is 17 residues. CDR3 sequence: CSARDLRGGLAGGTQYF. CDR3 DNA: TGCAGTGCTAGAGACCTCAGGGGAGGACTAGCGGGAGGTACGCAGTATTTT.

This clonotype occurred many times. The chain links TRBV6-2 or TRBV6-3 to TRBJ2-1; D gene uncertain. The CDR3 is made up of 11 amino acids. CDR1 and CDR2 from the germline V gene are MNHEY and SVGEGT. The V end was cut by 5 bases, the J end by 8 bases, with 7 bases between. The CDR3 bases are TGTGCCAGCAGTCTAATAGATGAGCAGTTCTTC. It codes for CASSLIDEQFF.

This clonotype was observed a few times. A single base separates this from a much larger clone, so it may be a read error. The chain recombines TRBV20-1 with TRBJ2-1, with D possibly being TRBD2 (5 bases). The CDR3 has 15 amino acids. Germline V gene sequence: CDR1 DFQATT, CDR2 SNEGSKA (reference sequence). CDR3 DNA: TGCAGTGCCGTGGCGGAGACTACAACCTACAATGCGCAGTTCTTC. It codes for CSAVAETTTYNAQFF.